The clone carrying this T cell receptor beta chain was observed at least ten times. What it binds is not known. Source material was 2 million unsorted PBMCs, stored at -80 °C in RNAlater. 5'RACE with 10-nucleotide random UMIs produced the cDNA. MiXCR was run by TCRdb on the 5' RACE reads, yielding one entry per CDR3 protein. The table has 100,000 or so distinct CDR3 sequences, roughly 4% seen once. The sample is drawn from a study of neurological immune-mediated disorders. Background on the study: Multiple sclerosis patients numbered about 34, of whom about 31 were relapsing-remitting and 3 secondary progressive.

Germline CDR1 is SGHAT and CDR2 is FQNNGV. The trim removed 2 bases at V and 8 bases at J, leaving 5 bases unmatched. This CDR3 region has 13 residues. Study-wide points: The repertoires of 18 of 34 multiple sclerosis patients were placed by phylogenetic grouping in a single related-CDR3 cluster, which may be a signature.

The sequencing sample was made of PBMCs. The chain employs TRBV11-2 and TRBJ1-2, with 7 nucleotides matching TRBD1. This receptor was identified in a woman aged 18-29 years with multiple sclerosis. CDR3 nucleotide sequence: TGTGCCAGCAGCTTAAGACGACAGGGAGGCTACACCTTC. Residues: CASSLRRQGGYTF.